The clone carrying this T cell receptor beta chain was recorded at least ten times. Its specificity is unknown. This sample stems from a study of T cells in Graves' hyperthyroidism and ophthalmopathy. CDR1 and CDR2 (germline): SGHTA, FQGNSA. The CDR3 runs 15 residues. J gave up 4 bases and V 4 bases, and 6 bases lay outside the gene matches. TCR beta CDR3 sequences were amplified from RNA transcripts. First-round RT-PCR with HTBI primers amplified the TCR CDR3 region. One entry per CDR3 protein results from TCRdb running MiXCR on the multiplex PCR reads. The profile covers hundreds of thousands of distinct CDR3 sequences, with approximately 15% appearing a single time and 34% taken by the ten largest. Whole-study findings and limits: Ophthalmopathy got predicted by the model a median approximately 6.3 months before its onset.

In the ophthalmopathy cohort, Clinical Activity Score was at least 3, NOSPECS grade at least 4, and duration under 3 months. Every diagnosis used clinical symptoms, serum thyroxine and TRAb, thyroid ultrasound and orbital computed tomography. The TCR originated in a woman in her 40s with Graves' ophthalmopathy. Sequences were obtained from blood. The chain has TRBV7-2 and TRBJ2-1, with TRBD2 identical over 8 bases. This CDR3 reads CASSSRTSPYNEQFF. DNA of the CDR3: TGTGCCAGCAGCTCCAGGACTAGCCCATACAATGAGCAGTTCTTC.